This entry features one TCR beta chain sequence. Its antigen remains unidentified. Per-nucleotide qualities are absent, and no much larger clonotype sits a single base away. Only healthy Caucasian donors were included. The twin cohort comprised three pairs of female monozygotic twins, all aged roughly 18 to 29 years. Peripheral blood mononuclear cells were the source from which RNA for the TCR libraries was isolated. This sample stems from a study of identical twins (dated by TCRdb to about 2016). With respect to the entire study: The study deep-sequenced TCR alpha and beta repertoires from monozygotic twins, unrelated adults of various ages and cord blood to test whether fetal clonotypes persist. Replicate twin experiments were performed at different times using different library preparation protocols to rule out contamination.

Library construction relied on 5' RACE. Sequencing was carried out with an Illumina HiSeq 2000. Template switching introduced a universal primer binding site; the final cDNA contained a unique molecular identifier, enabling accurate counting of TCR cDNA molecules. Specific primers in the conserved constant-segment region were used to synthesize first-strand cDNA for TCR alpha and beta chains. Each cDNA library was double barcoded, with a SMART-Mk sample barcode plus Illumina barcodes, to control for contamination. TruSeq adapter sequences, together with Illumina sample barcodes, were added in two successive PCR steps. The TCR alpha and beta cDNA libraries were sequenced on the Illumina HiSeq platform using custom primers. Per the original workflow: MiGEC was used to process raw reads and extract unique molecular identifiers, and MiXCR was used to find CDR3 positions. For each individual, recombination models were inferred using an EM algorithm with the repgenHMM and IGoR tools. Shared clonotype analysis was performed with the tcR package in R, normalizing sharing by the product of cloneset sizes. Out-of-frame nonproductive sequences were analyzed to study raw recombination free of thymic and clonal selection effects. TCRdb redid the processing of the public reads, applying fastp at Q25 and MiXCR, and retained in-frame beta chains. All rows with the same CDR3 protein become a single entry with the most common DNA and genes. The V and J calls follow TCRdb's processing rather than the paper's. The sample contains a few hundred thousand distinct CDR3 sequences, around 9.6% of them found a single time. Of the sample, 2.5% to 3.5% is held by the ten largest clones.

Counted from cysteine to phenylalanine, this CDR3 has 16 amino acids. The CDR3 DNA has 48 bases and is translated from base 1. From a lookup of the germline V gene, CDR1 and CDR2 are WSHSY and SAAADI. V lost 6 bases and J lost 1 base; the stretch between them is 18 bases long. What the authors observed across the whole study: Compared with coincidental sharing between unrelated individuals, out-of-frame TCR alpha sequences shared between twins showed an excess of sequences with low generation probability. Fewer insertions were carried by abundant cord blood beta clonotypes, a similar but weaker trend appeared in young adult naive repertoires, and no such trend appeared in memory repertoires. Invariant T cells such as MAIT and iNKT could partly confound zero-insertion analyses, though diverse VJ usage argued against this for most clonotypes. A weaker excess of twin sharing was found in beta out-of-frame sequences because the signal-to-noise ratio was lowered by fewer shared sequences. In monozygotic twins, out-of-frame TCR alpha sharing was systematically underestimated by recombination models, although the models agreed with sharing between unrelated individuals. Because the same donors could not be followed over many years, conclusions were based on cross-sectional statistical analysis.

The data were also submitted as part of a second study, on yellow fever vaccine responses in identical twins. Taken from the second paper: The T cell response to vaccination in identical twins was reported by the authors to appear partly convergent and partly personalized. In the study, vaccine-responding T cell clones were precisely tracked in identical twins.

The rearrangement joined TRBV10-2 to TRBJ2-5, and TRBD1 may be the D gene, going by 5 matching bases. The sequenced material came from PBMCs. This clonotype was obtained from a woman aged 18 to 35 in good health. The DNA sequence is as follows: TGCGCCAGCAGAGAAGTCGGCAGGGCATCCCAAGAGACCCAGTACTTC. Protein translation: CASREVGRASQETQYF.